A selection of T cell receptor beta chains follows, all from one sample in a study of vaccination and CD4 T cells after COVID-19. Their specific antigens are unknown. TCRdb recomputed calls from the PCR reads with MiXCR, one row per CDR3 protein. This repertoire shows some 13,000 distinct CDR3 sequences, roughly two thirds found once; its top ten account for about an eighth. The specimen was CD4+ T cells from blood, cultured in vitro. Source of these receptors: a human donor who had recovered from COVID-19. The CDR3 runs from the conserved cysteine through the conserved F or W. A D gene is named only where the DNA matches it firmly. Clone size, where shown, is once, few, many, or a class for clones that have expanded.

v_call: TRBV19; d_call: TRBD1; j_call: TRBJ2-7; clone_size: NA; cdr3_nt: TGTGCCAGTAGGAAACAGGGGTCATCCTACGAGCAGTACTTC; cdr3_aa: CASRKQGSSYEQYF
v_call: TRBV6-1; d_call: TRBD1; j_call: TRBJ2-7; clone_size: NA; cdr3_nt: TGTGCCAGCAGCCCGAGGACAGGGCCCTACGAGCAGTACTTC; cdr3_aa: CASSPRTGPYEQYF
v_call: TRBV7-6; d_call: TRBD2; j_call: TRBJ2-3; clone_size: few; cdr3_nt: TGTGCCAGCAGCTCCCTGGGGGGGATCTCATCCACAGATACGCAGTATTTT; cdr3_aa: CASSSLGGISSTDTQYF
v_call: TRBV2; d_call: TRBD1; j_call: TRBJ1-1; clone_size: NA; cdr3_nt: TGTGCCAGCTACAGGGGATCTATGAACACTGAAGCTTTCTTT; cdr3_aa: CASYRGSMNTEAFF
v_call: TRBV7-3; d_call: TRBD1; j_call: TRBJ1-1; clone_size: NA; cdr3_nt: TGTGCCAGCAGCTTCACAGGGGGCAATGGAGAAGCTTTCTTT; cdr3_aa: CASSFTGGNGEAFF
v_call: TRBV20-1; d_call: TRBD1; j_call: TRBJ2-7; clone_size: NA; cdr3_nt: TGCAGTGCCACCGGACAGGGGACATACGAGCAGTACTTC; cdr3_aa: CSATGQGTYEQYF
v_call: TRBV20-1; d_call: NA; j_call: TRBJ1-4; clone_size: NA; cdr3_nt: TGCAGTGCTCCCCGGGACAATGAAAAACTGTTTTTT; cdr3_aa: CSAPRDNEKLFF
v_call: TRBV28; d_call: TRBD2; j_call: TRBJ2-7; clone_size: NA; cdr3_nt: TGTGCCAGCAGTTTATGGGGGACTAGCGGGAGGGCCGACGAGCAGTACTTC; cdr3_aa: CASSLWGTSGRADEQYF
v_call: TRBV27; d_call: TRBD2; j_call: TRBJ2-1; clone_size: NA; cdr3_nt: TGTGCCAGCAGTCCCCGGGCGACTAGCGGGAGAAGTTACGGCAATGAGCAGTTCTTC; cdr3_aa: CASSPRATSGRSYGNEQFF
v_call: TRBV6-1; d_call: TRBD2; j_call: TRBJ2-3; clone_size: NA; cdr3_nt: TGTGCCACCCGCCTCACCGGGACTAGCGGGAACACAGATACGCAGTATTTT; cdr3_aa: CATRLTGTSGNTDTQYF
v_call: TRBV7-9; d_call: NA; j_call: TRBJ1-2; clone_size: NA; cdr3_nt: TGTGCCAGCAGCCGGGAGCTAATCTATGGCTACACCTTC; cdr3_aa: CASSRELIYGYTF
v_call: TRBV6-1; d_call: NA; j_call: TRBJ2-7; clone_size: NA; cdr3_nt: TGTGCCAGCAGTCTGGGCGTTCCTTACGAGCAGTACTTC; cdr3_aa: CASSLGVPYEQYF
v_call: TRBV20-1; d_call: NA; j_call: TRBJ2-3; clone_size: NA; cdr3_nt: TGCAGTGCTCAGGAAGCGGTCACAGATACGCAGTATTTT; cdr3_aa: CSAQEAVTDTQYF
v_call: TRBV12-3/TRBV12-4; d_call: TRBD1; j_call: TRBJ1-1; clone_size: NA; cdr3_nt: TGTGCCAGCAGTTTTCAGGGGGCGGGTGAAGCTTTCTTT; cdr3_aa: CASSFQGAGEAFF
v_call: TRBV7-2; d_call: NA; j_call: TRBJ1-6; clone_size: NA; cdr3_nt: TGTGCCAGCAGCTTCAGAAAGGGTAATTCACCCCTCCACTTT; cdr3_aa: CASSFRKGNSPLHF
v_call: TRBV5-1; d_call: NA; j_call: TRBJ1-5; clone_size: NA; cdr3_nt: TGCGCCAGCAGCTTGGACGGACATAGCAATCAGCCCCAGCATTTT; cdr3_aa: CASSLDGHSNQPQHF
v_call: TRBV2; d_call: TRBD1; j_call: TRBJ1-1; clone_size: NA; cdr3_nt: TGTGCCAGCAGGGTGGACAGGGCGAACACTGAAGCTTTCTTT; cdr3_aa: CASRVDRANTEAFF
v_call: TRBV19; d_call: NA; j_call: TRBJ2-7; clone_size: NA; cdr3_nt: TGTGCCAGTAGTATACCTGGGTCCCCCTCCTACGAGCAGTACTTC; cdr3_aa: CASSIPGSPSYEQYF
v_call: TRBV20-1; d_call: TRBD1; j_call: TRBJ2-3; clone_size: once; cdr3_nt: TGCAGTGCTAGTGCCCTCGGACAGGGGTTGCCAGATACGCAGTATTTT; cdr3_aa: CSASALGQGLPDTQYF
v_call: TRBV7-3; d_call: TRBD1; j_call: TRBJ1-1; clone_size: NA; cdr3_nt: TGTGCCAGCAGCCCCGGACAGGGGTTCGCGGTGGCGTCAGCTTTCTTT; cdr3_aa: CASSPGQGFAVASAFF
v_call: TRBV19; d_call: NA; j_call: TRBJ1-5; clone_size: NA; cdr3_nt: TGTGCCAGTAGAGGGGCCAGGTTCAATCAGCCCCAGCATTTT; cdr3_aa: CASRGARFNQPQHF
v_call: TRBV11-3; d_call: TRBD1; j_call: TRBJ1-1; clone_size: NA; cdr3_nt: TGTGCCAGCAGCTTGCCTCGACAGGGCTCAGGGAACACTGAAGCTTTCTTT; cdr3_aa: CASSLPRQGSGNTEAFF
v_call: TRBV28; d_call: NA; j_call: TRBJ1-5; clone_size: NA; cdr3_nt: TGTGCCAGCAGTTCCAGGCTGGCCTACCAGCCCCAGCATTTT; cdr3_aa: CASSSRLAYQPQHF
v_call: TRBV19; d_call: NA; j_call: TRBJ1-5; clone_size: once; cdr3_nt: TGTGCCAGTAGGGGGTACGGCGACAATCAGCCCCAGCATTTT; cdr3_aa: CASRGYGDNQPQHF
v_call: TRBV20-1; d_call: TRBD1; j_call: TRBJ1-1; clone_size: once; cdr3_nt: TGCAGTGCTAGAATTTCGACAGGGGGGAACACTGAAGCTTTCTTT; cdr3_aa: CSARISTGGNTEAFF
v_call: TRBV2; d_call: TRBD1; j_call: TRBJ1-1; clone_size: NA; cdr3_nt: TGTGCCAGCAGTCGGACAGGGGCCAACACTGAAGCTTTCTTT; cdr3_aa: CASSRTGANTEAFF
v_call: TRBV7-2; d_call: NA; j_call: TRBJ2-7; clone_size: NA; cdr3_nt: TGTGCCAGCAGCTTGGGGGGGGCTCGTGACGAGCAGTACTTC; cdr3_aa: CASSLGGARDEQYF
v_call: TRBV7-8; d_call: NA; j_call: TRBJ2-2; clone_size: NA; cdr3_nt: TGTGCCAGCAGCCCCCGACCACAGGGCAGCACCGGGGAGCTGTTTTTT; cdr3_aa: CASSPRPQGSTGELFF
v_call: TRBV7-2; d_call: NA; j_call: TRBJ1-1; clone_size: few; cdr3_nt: TGTGCCAGCAGCTTATTGACAGTAAGGGGCACTGAAGCTTTCTTT; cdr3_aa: CASSLLTVRGTEAFF
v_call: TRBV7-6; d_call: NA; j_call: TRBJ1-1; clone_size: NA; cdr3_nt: TGTGCCAGCAGCCTGGTGTATCGGGGCCCCATGAACACTGAAGCTTTCTTT; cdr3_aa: CASSLVYRGPMNTEAFF
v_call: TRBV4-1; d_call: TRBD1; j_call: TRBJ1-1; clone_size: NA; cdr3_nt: TGCGCCAGCAGCCAAGGGGACAGGGGGAACACTGAAGCTTTCTTT; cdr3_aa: CASSQGDRGNTEAFF